This T cell receptor (beta chain) emerged from a study of technical replicates of blood from several donors. Assay: immunoSEQ multiplex PCR; the TCRdb copy retains only in-frame clones and omits some. The sample includes tens of thousands of clones, roughly 98% seen only once; the top ten take around 0.16%. Trimming took 6 bases from V and 4 from J; bases not matched to a gene: 5. The germline V gene encodes CDR1 MNHEY and CDR2 SVGAGI. The CDR3 runs to 13 residues. This clone was observed once. Source material: T cells isolated from PBMCs. The TCR sequence derives from a human donor in good health. J is TRBJ1-2 and V is TRBV6-5; 7 bases line up with TRBD1. CDR3 sequence reads: CASSQGTAYGYTF. The DNA for the CDR3 is TGTGCCAGCAGCCAAGGGACAGCCTATGGCTACACCTTC.